A selection of T cell receptor beta chains follows, all from one sample in a study of naive and memory T cell subsets. TCRdb re-analysed the UMI-ligation and nested PCR reads in MiXCR, keeping a single row per CDR3 protein. The repertoire holds about 120,000 distinct CDR3 sequences, 36% seen once, with approximately 0.87% in the top ten. Sequenced: central memory CD4+ T cells from blood. All receptors derive from a human donor in good health. Each CDR3 is given with its conserved first and last residue. A D gene is named only where the DNA matches it firmly. Size tells how often a clone was seen (once, few, many) or the class of an expanded clone, and some rows leave it out.

size	D	V	J	DNA	CDR3
many	TRBD2	TRBV12-3/TRBV12-4	TRBJ2-3	TGTGCCAGCAGATTAGCGGGAGGCTACACAGATACGCAGTATTTT	CASRLAGGYTDTQYF
few	TRBD2	TRBV7-8	TRBJ2-3	TGTGCCAGCAGCCCAGGGGCGACGACTAGCGGGAGGGCAGATACGCAGTATTTT	CASSPGATTSGRADTQYF
.	.	TRBV15	TRBJ1-5	TGTGCCACCAGCAGAGATCTGTGGGTAGGTCAGCCCCAGCATTTT	CATSRDLWVGQPQHF
once	TRBD2	TRBV7-6	TRBJ2-1	TGTGCCAGCAGGAACGAACGAGCGGGAGGTCGACGGGAGCAGTTCTTC	CASRNERAGGRREQFF
few	.	TRBV3-1	TRBJ2-2	TGTGCCAGCAGCAACCGGGGGGCGGGCACCGGGGAGCTGTTTTTT	CASSNRGAGTGELFF
.	TRBD2	TRBV6-2/TRBV6-3	TRBJ2-1	TGTGCCAGCAGTCAGGGACTAGCGAACAATGAGCAGTTCTTC	CASSQGLANNEQFF
few	TRBD2	TRBV7-3	TRBJ2-1	TGTGCCAGCAGCTTAATGGGAGGGGGACTAGCGGTAAATGAGCAGTTCTTC	CASSLMGGGLAVNEQFF
few	.	TRBV7-8	TRBJ2-7	TGTGCCAGCAGCTTAGCCGGGCAGCTAAAACTCTACGAGCAGTACTTC	CASSLAGQLKLYEQYF
.	.	TRBV3-1	TRBJ2-5	TGTGCCAGCAGCCAAGAAGGATTCCTCCAAGAGACCCAGTACTTC	CASSQEGFLQETQYF
.	TRBD1	TRBV6-1	TRBJ2-4	TGTGCCAGCAGTGAAGCGAACAGGGGCGCCAAAAACATTCAGTACTTC	CASSEANRGAKNIQYF
few	.	TRBV27	TRBJ1-5	TGTGCCAGCAGCCGAGGGGCCGTCGGCAATCAGCCCCAGCATTTT	CASSRGAVGNQPQHF
few	.	TRBV27	TRBJ2-7	TGTGCCAGCAGTTCGATCCCCGGGACTTTAAGTCCTCACGAGCAGTACTTC	CASSSIPGTLSPHEQYF
.	TRBD1	TRBV20-1	TRBJ2-3	TGCAGTGCTACCGGACACAGGGGGCGGCAGTATTTT	CSATGHRGRQYF
few	.	TRBV5-4	TRBJ1-1	TGTGCCAGCAGCTTCCCCCAGGGGACCACTGAAGCTTTCTTT	CASSFPQGTTEAFF
.	TRBD2	TRBV10-3	TRBJ2-1	TGTGCCATCAGTTCAACCGGGACTAGCGGGAGGGCCGTGTATGAGCAGTTCTTC	CAISSTGTSGRAVYEQFF
.	.	TRBV4-1	TRBJ2-7	TGCGCCAGCAGCCAAGATCGAACGCAACGCGAGCAGTACTTC	CASSQDRTQREQYF
.	.	TRBV28	TRBJ2-1	TGTGCCAGCATCCGAGCGGGTCGCCCCTCCTACAATGAGCAGTTCTTC	CASIRAGRPSYNEQFF
few	TRBD1	TRBV29-1	TRBJ2-6	TGCAGCGTTAGACAGGGTTCTGGGGCCAACGTCCTGACTTTC	CSVRQGSGANVLTF
.	.	TRBV7-3	TRBJ2-3	TGTGCCAGCAGCGTACGATTAGCGGATACGCAGTATTTT	CASSVRLADTQYF
few	.	TRBV7-8	TRBJ2-3	TGTGCCAGCAGCTTAGGGGCAGCGAGGAAGGCAGATACGCAGTATTTT	CASSLGAARKADTQYF
.	.	TRBV5-1	TRBJ2-5	TGCGCCAGCAGCCCGTTCGTCGAGACAGGCCTCCAAGAGACCCAGTACTTC	CASSPFVETGLQETQYF
.	.	TRBV5-1	TRBJ1-1	TGCGCCAGCAGCTTGGACAGCGCGAACACTGAAGCTTTCTTT	CASSLDSANTEAFF
many	TRBD2	TRBV20-1	TRBJ2-1	TGCAGTGCCTCAGCGGGAGGTGTCAACAATGAGCAGTTCTTC	CSASAGGVNNEQFF
.	TRBD1	TRBV28	TRBJ2-3	TGTGCCAGCGGATTCAGGGGGACAGATACGCAGTATTTT	CASGFRGTDTQYF
.	.	TRBV5-5	TRBJ2-1	TGTGCCAGCAGCTTCGAGTCACAGGGTTTACAGTTCTTC	CASSFESQGLQFF
few	.	TRBV11-2	TRBJ2-2	TGTGCCAGCAGCTTAGCGGGACGGAACACCGGGGAGCTGTTTTTT	CASSLAGRNTGELFF
.	.	TRBV7-2	TRBJ1-4	TGTGCCAGCAGCTTAGTACGGCAATCGGAAAAACTGTTTTTT	CASSLVRQSEKLFF
many	.	TRBV28	TRBJ2-5	TGTGCCAGCAGTCCTTTACATGGGGGCGGCCAAGAGACCCAGTACTTC	CASSPLHGGGQETQYF
.	.	TRBV29-1	TRBJ2-2	TGCAGCGTTGAAAAGGGGCACACCGGGGAGCTGTTTTTT	CSVEKGHTGELFF
.	.	TRBV20-1	TRBJ2-1	TGCAGTGCCGTGGACCGTACTACCAGCTCCTACAATGAGCAGTTCTTC	CSAVDRTTSSYNEQFF
.	TRBD2	TRBV19	TRBJ2-5	TGTGCCAGTAGTACGGGGACTAGCGGGAGTCGGAAGACCCAGTACTTC	CASSTGTSGSRKTQYF
few	TRBD2	TRBV5-1	TRBJ2-1	TGCGCCAGCAGCCATTCTAGCGGGGCATACAATGAGCAGTTCTTC	CASSHSSGAYNEQFF
few	.	TRBV28	TRBJ2-1	TGTGCCAGCAGCTTTTCCAGATCCCAATACAATGAGCAGTTCTTC	CASSFSRSQYNEQFF
.	.	TRBV7-9	TRBJ2-1	TGTGCCAGCAGTCACGGCCTCACTGCCTTCTACAATGAGCAGTTCTTC	CASSHGLTAFYNEQFF
few	TRBD1	TRBV18	TRBJ1-2	TGTGCCAGCTCCGGACAGGGGGTTGGCTACACCTTC	CASSGQGVGYTF
few	.	TRBV7-2	TRBJ2-3	TGTGCCAGCAGCTTAGATGTGGGCACAGATACGCAGTATTTT	CASSLDVGTDTQYF
few	.	TRBV6-5	TRBJ1-2	TGTGCCAGCAGTTCAGCAGGCGGGCACTATGGCTACACCTTC	CASSSAGGHYGYTF
.	TRBD1	TRBV15	TRBJ1-5	TGTGCCACCAGCAGAGATTCAACAGGGGCTAGCAATCAGCCCCAGCATTTT	CATSRDSTGASNQPQHF
few	TRBD2	TRBV20-1	TRBJ2-2	TGCAGTGCTAGAGGTTTGGGCGGGAGGAACACCGGGGAGCTGTTTTTT	CSARGLGGRNTGELFF
.	TRBD2	TRBV29-1	TRBJ2-7	TGCAGCGTCCTATCGGGGGGATTAACCTACGAGCAGTACTTC	CSVLSGGLTYEQYF
.	.	TRBV2	TRBJ2-1	TGTGCCAGCAGTGTAGAGAGGTACAATGAGCAGTTCTTC	CASSVERYNEQFF
.	.	TRBV30	TRBJ2-1	TGTGTCCTGGTATTGACGGATGAGCAGTTCTTC	CVLVLTDEQFF
.	TRBD1	TRBV18	TRBJ1-1	TGTGCCAGCTCTAGGACACAGGGGCCGCCGCACGACACTGAAGCTTTCTTT	CASSRTQGPPHDTEAFF
.	.	TRBV20-1	TRBJ2-5	TGCAGTGCTAGGGATCCACGGCAGGGACAGACCCAGTACTTC	CSARDPRQGQTQYF
many	.	TRBV4-2	TRBJ2-3	TGTGCCAGCAGCCAAGGGAGGCTACAGGGTACGCAGTATTTT	CASSQGRLQGTQYF
.	TRBD2	TRBV7-9	TRBJ2-7	TGTGCCAGCAGCCCTAGCGGACTAGCGGGAGGAAACGAGCAGTACTTC	CASSPSGLAGGNEQYF
few	.	TRBV28	TRBJ2-3	TGTGCCAGCAGTTTTCAAGCGGGTAGCACAGATACGCAGTATTTT	CASSFQAGSTDTQYF
once	.	TRBV7-9	TRBJ2-7	TGTGCCAGCAGCCCGACGGATCACTACGAGCAGTACTTC	CASSPTDHYEQYF
few	.	TRBV28	TRBJ2-3	TGTGCCAGCAGTTCCCAAACAGGGATCACAGATACGCAGTATTTT	CASSSQTGITDTQYF
few	.	TRBV2	TRBJ2-7	TGTGCCAGCAGTGACTATATAGCGTCAGGGTGGTACTTC	CASSDYIASGWYF
.	.	TRBV7-8	TRBJ1-1	TGTGCCAGCAGCTTAAAGGCCGGGAACACTGAAGCTTTCTTT	CASSLKAGNTEAFF
.	TRBD2	TRBV7-9	TRBJ2-1	TGTGCCTTTGACAGGGCTAGCGGGATCCTCTACAATGAGCAGTTCTTC	CAFDRASGILYNEQFF
.	TRBD2	TRBV3-1	TRBJ2-7	TGTGCCAGCAGTCAATACGTAGGACTAGCGGCCTACGAGCAGTACTTC	CASSQYVGLAAYEQYF
few	TRBD1	TRBV9	TRBJ2-7	TGTGCCAGCAGCGTCGGACAGGGTGCCGACGAGCAGTACTTC	CASSVGQGADEQYF
.	TRBD1	TRBV5-1	TRBJ2-2	TGCGCCAGCAGCTCGACCGGGACAGGGACGACTTCGAACACCGGGGAGCTGTTTTTT	CASSSTGTGTTSNTGELFF
few	TRBD2	TRBV7-9	TRBJ2-2	TGTGCCAGCAGCCGAGGACTAGCGGCTACCGGGGAGCTGTTTTTT	CASSRGLAATGELFF
few	.	TRBV27	TRBJ2-7	TGTGCCAGCAGCCTAACTTGGGGGTTCTACGAGCAGTACTTC	CASSLTWGFYEQYF
few	TRBD1	TRBV19	TRBJ1-1	TGTGCCAGTAGTATAGTAGGGGCAGGGGGCCTGACCATGAACACTGAAGCTTTCTTT	CASSIVGAGGLTMNTEAFF
once	.	TRBV7-8	TRBJ2-2	TGTGCCAGCAGCTTCAGGGAGCACACCGGGGAGCTGTTTTTT	CASSFREHTGELFF
.	TRBD1	TRBV5-1	TRBJ2-7	TGCGCCAGCAGCACCGTCGGACAGGGCGCGACCTACGAGCAGTACTTC	CASSTVGQGATYEQYF